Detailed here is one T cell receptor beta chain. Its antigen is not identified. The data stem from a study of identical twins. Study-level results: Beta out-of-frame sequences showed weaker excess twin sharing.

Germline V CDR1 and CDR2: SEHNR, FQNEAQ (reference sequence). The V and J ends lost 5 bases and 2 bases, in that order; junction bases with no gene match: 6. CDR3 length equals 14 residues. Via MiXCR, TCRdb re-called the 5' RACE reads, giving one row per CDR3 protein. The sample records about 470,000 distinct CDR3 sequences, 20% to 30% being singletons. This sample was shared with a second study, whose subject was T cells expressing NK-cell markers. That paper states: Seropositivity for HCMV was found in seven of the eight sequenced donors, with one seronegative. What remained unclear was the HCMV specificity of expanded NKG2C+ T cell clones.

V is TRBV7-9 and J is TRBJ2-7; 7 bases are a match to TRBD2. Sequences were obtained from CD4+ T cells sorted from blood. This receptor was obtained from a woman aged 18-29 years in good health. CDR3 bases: TGTGCCAGCAGCCCTTTGACTAGCACCTACGAGCAGTACTTC. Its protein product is CASSPLTSTYEQYF.